Listed below are T cell receptor beta chains from one sample, sequenced in a study of T-cell reconstitution after alpha-beta-depleted transplantation in children. Using its own MiXCR run on the PCR reads, TCRdb lists one record per CDR3 protein. The data show around 400,000 distinct CDR3 sequences, roughly 20% seen once. Here the sequenced sample was PBMCs from the stem cell graft donor, taken from the stem cell graft. The receptors were gathered from a human donor who donated a stem cell graft to a child with acute myeloid leukemia. The CDR3 runs from the conserved cysteine through the conserved F or W. A D gene is named only where the DNA matches it firmly. Clone size is not always given. Where it is, it says once, few, many or a class for expanded clones.

TRBV12-3/TRBV12-4	TRBD2	TRBJ2-5	few	TGTGCCAGCACCGAAGCGGGAGGGGAGACCCAGTACTTC	CASTEAGGETQYF
TRBV28	TRBD2	TRBJ2-1	NA	TGTGCCAGCAGTTTTCATCCCCAACTAGCGTTGTCCTACAATGAGCAGTTCTTC	CASSFHPQLALSYNEQFF
TRBV7-3	NA	TRBJ1-1	NA	TGTGCCAGCAGTAACGGGGGGAACACTGAAGCTTTCTTT	CASSNGGNTEAFF
TRBV6-9	TRBD2	TRBJ2-5	few	TGTGCCAGCAGGACCCTCTTCCTAGCGGCCAAAGAGACCCAGTACTTC	CASRTLFLAAKETQYF
TRBV5-1	NA	TRBJ2-1	many	TGCGCCAGCAGCTTAGGAATCGGCAAGACTACCTACAATGAGCAGTTCTTC	CASSLGIGKTTYNEQFF
TRBV5-1	NA	TRBJ2-3	NA	TGCGCCAGCAAAGTAGGCACAGATACGCAGTATTTT	CASKVGTDTQYF
TRBV12-3/TRBV12-4	NA	TRBJ1-1	NA	TGTGCCAGCAGTTTAGGGGTGGGGGAAGCTTTCTTT	CASSLGVGEAFF
TRBV7-9	TRBD1	TRBJ2-7	many	TGTGCCAGCAGCTTAGCTCGACAGGGGCGCAGGGAGCAGTACTTC	CASSLARQGRREQYF
TRBV15	NA	TRBJ1-5	few	TGTGCCACCAGCTATGGGGGAAATCAGCCCCAGCATTTT	CATSYGGNQPQHF
TRBV12-3/TRBV12-4	NA	TRBJ2-7	few	TGTGCCAGCGAACTGTCCGGGGTCAGCTACGAGCAGTACTTC	CASELSGVSYEQYF
TRBV11-2	TRBD2	TRBJ2-5	NA	TGTGCCAGCAGCAAGGGACTAGCGGGGAGCCGGGAGACCCAGTACTTC	CASSKGLAGSRETQYF
TRBV7-9	TRBD1	TRBJ1-1	NA	TGTGCCAGCAGCAAGACAGGGGTGAGAGTGAACACTGAAGCTTTCTTT	CASSKTGVRVNTEAFF
TRBV28	NA	TRBJ2-7	NA	TGTGCCAGCAGTTTAAATTCCCCCTACGAGCAGTACTTC	CASSLNSPYEQYF
TRBV4-1	TRBD2	TRBJ2-7	NA	TGCGCCAGCAGCCAAGATACTAGCGGGCGTTACGAGCAGTACTTC	CASSQDTSGRYEQYF
TRBV29-1	NA	TRBJ2-7	many	TGCAGTGCAGGACGCAGCTCCTACGAGCAGTACTTC	CSAGRSSYEQYF
TRBV11-2	NA	TRBJ2-2	NA	TGTGCCAGCAGCTTGACATTTACGAACACCGGGGAGCTGTTTTTT	CASSLTFTNTGELFF
TRBV15	NA	TRBJ1-1	few	TGTGCCACCAGCAGAGATCCCCTAAACACTGAAGCTTTCTTT	CATSRDPLNTEAFF